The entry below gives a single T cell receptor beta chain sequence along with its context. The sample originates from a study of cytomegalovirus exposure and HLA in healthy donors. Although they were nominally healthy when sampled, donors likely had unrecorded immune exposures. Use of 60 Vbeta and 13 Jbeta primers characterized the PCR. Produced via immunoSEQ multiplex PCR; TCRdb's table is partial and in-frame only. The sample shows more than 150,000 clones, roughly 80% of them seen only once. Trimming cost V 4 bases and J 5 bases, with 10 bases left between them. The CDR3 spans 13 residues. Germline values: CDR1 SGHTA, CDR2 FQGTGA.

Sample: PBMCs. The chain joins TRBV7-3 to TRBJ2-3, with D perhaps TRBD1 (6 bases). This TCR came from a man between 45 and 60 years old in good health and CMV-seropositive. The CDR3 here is CASSSGTRDTQYF. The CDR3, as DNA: TGTGCCAGCAGCTCAGGGACAAGAGATACGCAGTATTTT.